This T cell receptor (beta chain) stems from a study of siplizumab effects on memory and regulatory T cells (dated by TCRdb to 2018 to 2020). Broadly, across the study: The effect of the anti-CD2 antibody siplizumab on alloreactive T-cell subsets was examined in allogeneic mixed lymphocyte reactions constructed from human PBMCs.

What the authors observed across the whole study: The suppressive function of proliferating Tregs from siplizumab cultures was not functionally confirmed. Among mappable alloreactive CD4+ clones, an average Treg-derived fraction of approximately 73% was observed with siplizumab, compared with more than 25% in control reactions. The cumulative frequency of alloreactive sequences that could be traced back to unstimulated CD4+ memory T cells was significantly reduced by siplizumab. Because sequences at frequencies below about 10^-5 were poorly captured, only a minor fraction of alloreactive clones could be mapped back to unstimulated subsets. Roughly 75-95% of proliferating CD4+ or CD8+ clones could not be assigned a naive or memory phenotype. Compared with memory T cells, unstimulated naive T cells appeared more diverse, and naive cells seemed to make a substantial contribution to the alloresponse.

Library preparation used the immunoSEQ multiplex PCR assay. Each sample had about 10^5 TCR templates assayed by the deep sequencing platform. Genomic DNA extracted from sorted T cells was the material used for TCRbeta CDR3 sequencing. For the original study's pipeline: The R programming language was used for clonal analysis of the TCRbeta CDR3 data. Comparing unstimulated samples against CFSE-low samples taken after the reaction was how alloreactive CD4+ and CD8+ clones were defined. Regulatory or non-regulatory origin was assigned to alloreactive CD4+ clones by matching of sequences to sorted unstimulated Treg and non-Treg repertoires. In its TCRdb copy, this immuneACCESS table keeps in-frame sequences only and misses some clones. Where compared with another copy, unresolved V genes explain less than half of these, and the others have no known cause. Clone size and V and J calls were adopted from that table, with D and trimming inferred from the DNA. The sample has 100,000 or so clones on record, around 95% of them singletons. The biggest ten clones account for around 0.6% of the sample.

Sorted unstimulated T cells, along with proliferating T cells recovered from mixed lymphocyte reactions, underwent TCRbeta CDR3 sequencing. Fresh whole blood from approximately 9 HLA-typed healthy donors was used to isolate PBMCs. To map where alloreactive clones came from, unstimulated CD4+ regulatory T cells were FACS-sorted. On this clone itself: Its antigen is unknown. One base away there is no much larger clone; base qualities are not given.

Via the germline V gene, CDR1 is SGHNT and CDR2 YENEEA. The CDR3 covers 16 residues, taking in both the cysteine and the phenylalanine. The CDR3 DNA has 48 bases and is translated from base 1. V is cut by 6 bases and J by 2 bases, and the space between the germline ends is 17 bases. This receptor was identified in a human donor in good health. Recombination joined TRBV11-3 with TRBJ2-1, with TRBD2 as a weak D call on 6 bases. Sequencing used Tregs sorted from blood. The DNA reads TGTGCCAGCAGTTCGGAGCGTAGGAGGGCCTACAATGAGCAGTTCTTC. Its protein product is CASSSERRRAYNEQFF.